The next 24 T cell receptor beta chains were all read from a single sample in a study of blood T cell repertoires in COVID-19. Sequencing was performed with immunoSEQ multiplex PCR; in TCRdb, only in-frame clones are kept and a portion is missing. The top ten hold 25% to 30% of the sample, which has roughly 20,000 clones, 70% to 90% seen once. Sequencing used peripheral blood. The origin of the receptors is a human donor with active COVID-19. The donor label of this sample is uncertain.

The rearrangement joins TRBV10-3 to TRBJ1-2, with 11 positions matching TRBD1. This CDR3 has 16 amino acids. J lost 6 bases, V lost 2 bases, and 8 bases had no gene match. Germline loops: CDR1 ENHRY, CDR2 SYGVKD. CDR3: CAISEGQGAASDGYTF. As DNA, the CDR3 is TGTGCCATCAGTGAGGGACAGGGGGCTGCCTCAGATGGCTACACCTTC.

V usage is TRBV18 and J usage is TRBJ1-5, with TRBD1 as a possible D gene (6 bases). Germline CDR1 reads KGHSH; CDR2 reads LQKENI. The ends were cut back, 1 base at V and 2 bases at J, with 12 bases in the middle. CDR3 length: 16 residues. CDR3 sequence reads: CASSPRQTGGNQPQHF. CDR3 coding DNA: TGTGCCAGCTCACCACGTCAGACAGGTGGCAATCAGCCCCAGCATTTT.

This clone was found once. CDR3 residues: CATRDRHYEQYF. The CDR3 DNA sequence: TGTGCCACCCGGGACAGGCACTACGAGCAGTACTTC. The chain links TRBV6-6 to TRBJ2-7, with 8 bases that match TRBD1. The V segment lost 10 bases and the J segment 3 bases; nucleotides outside the gene matches: 5. This CDR3 region has 12 residues. Germline V gene data show CDR1 as MNHNY and CDR2 as SVGAGI (reference sequence).

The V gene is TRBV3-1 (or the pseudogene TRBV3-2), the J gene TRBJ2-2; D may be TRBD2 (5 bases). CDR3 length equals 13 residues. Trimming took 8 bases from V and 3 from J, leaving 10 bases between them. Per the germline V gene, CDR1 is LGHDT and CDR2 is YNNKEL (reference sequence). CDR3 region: CASQDFHTGELFF. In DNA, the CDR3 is TGTGCCAGCCAGGACTTTCACACCGGGGAGCTGTTTTTT.

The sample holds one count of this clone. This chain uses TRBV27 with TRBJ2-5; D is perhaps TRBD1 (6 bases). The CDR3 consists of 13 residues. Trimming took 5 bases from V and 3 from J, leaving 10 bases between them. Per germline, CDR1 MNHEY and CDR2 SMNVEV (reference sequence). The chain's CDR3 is CASSRNREETQYF. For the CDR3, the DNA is TGTGCCAGCAGTAGAAACAGGGAAGAGACCCAGTACTTC.

This chain's CDR3 is CASSLDSPSGNTIYF. Written as DNA, the CDR3 is TGCGCCAGCAGCCTGGACAGTCCCTCTGGAAACACCATATATTTT. V gene TRBV4-1 combines with J gene TRBJ1-3, with D tentatively TRBD1 (6 bases). Germline-derived CDR1 and CDR2 are MGHRA and YSYEKL. With 4 bases removed from V and 0 bases from J, the gap between germline ends came to 10 bases. CDR3 size: 15 residues.

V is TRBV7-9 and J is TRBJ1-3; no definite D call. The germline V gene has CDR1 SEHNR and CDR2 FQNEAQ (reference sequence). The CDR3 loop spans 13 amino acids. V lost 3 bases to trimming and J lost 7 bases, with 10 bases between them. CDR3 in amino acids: CASSFTTGNTIYF. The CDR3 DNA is TGTGCCAGCAGCTTTACAACCGGGAACACCATATATTTT.

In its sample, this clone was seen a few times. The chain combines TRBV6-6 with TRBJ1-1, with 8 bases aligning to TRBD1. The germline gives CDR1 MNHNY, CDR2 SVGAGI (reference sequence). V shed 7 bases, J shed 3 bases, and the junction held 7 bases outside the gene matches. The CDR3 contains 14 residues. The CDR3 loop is CASTDGQGYTEAFF. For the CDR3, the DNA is TGTGCCAGCACCGACGGACAGGGTTACACTGAAGCTTTCTTT.

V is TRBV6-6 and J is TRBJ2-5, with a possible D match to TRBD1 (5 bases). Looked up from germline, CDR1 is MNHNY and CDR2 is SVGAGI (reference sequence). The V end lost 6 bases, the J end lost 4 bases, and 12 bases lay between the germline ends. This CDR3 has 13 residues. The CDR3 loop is CASSRQGGETQYF. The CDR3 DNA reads TGTGCCAGCAGCCGTCAGGGTGGAGAGACCCAGTACTTC.

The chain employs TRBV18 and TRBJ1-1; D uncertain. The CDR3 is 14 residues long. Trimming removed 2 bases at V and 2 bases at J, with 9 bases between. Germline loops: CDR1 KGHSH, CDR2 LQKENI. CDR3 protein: CASSPGLGNTEAFF. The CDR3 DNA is TGTGCCAGCTCACCAGGACTCGGAAACACTGAAGCTTTCTTT.

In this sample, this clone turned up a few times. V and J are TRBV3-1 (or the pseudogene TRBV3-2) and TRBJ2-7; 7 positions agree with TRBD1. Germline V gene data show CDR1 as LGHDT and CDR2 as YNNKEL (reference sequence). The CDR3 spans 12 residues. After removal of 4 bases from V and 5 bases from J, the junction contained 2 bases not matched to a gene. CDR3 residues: CASSPQGDEQYF. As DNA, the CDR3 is TGTGCCAGCAGCCCTCAGGGGGACGAGCAGTACTTC.

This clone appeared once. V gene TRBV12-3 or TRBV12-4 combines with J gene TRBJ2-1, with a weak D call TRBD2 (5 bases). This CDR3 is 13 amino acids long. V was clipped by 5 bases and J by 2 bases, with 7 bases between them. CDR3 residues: CASSPGTYNEQFF. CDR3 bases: TGTGCCAGCAGTCCGGGGACCTACAATGAGCAGTTCTTC.

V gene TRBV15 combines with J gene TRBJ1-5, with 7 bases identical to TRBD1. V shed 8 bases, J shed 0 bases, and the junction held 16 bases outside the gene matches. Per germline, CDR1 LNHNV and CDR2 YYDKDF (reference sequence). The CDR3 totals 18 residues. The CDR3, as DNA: TGTGCCACCTCCACCGGGACAGTCTACATTTATAGCAATCAGCCCCAGCATTTT. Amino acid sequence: CATSTGTVYIYSNQPQHF.

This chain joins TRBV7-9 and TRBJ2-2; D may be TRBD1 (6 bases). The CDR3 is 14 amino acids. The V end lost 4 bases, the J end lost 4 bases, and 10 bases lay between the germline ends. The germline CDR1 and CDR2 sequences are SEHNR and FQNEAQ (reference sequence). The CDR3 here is CASSYLQGTGELFF. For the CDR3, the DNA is TGTGCCAGCAGCTACCTACAGGGCACCGGGGAGCTGTTTTTT.

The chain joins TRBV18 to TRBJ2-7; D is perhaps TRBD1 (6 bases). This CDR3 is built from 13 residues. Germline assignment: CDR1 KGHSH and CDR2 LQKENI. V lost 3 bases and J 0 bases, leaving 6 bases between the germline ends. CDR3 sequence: CASSPDSSYEQYF. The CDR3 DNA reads TGTGCCAGCTCACCGGACAGCTCCTACGAGCAGTACTTC.

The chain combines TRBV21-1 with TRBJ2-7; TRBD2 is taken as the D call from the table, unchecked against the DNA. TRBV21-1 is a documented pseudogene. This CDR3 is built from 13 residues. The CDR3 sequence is CASSNAGVHEQYF. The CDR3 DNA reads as TGTGCCAGCAGCAACGCGGGGGTCCACGAGCAGTACTTC.

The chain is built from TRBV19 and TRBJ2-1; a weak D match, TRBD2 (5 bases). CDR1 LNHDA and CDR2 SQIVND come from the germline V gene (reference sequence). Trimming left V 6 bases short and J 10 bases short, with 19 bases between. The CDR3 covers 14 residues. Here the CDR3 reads CASSPATTDPEQFF. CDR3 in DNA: TGTGCCAGTAGCCCTGCGACTACCGACCCAGAGCAGTTCTTC.

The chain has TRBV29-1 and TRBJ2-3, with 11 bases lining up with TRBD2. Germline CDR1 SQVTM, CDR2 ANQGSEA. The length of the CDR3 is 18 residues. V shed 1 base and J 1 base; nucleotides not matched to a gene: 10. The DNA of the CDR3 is TGCAGCGTTGAAGGGTGGCTAGCGGGGGGCACACGCACAGATACGCAGTATTTT. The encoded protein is CSVEGWLAGGTRTDTQYF.

The CDR3 region has the DNA TGTGCCAGCAGCCGACAGGGGGCGAGGTACGAGCAGTACTTC. Translation: CASSRQGARYEQYF. V gene TRBV27 combines with J gene TRBJ2-7; 10 bases line up with TRBD1. CDR1 and CDR2 (germline): MNHEY, SMNVEV (reference sequence). The ends lost 6 bases at V and 4 bases at J; junction bases unmatched: 6. The CDR3 is 14 residues long.

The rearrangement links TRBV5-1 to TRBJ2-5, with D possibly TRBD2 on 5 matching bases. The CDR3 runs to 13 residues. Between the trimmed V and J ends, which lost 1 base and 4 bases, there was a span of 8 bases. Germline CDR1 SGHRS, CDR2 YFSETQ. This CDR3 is CASSLTAGETQYF. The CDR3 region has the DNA TGCGCCAGCAGCTTGACGGCGGGAGAGACCCAGTACTTC.

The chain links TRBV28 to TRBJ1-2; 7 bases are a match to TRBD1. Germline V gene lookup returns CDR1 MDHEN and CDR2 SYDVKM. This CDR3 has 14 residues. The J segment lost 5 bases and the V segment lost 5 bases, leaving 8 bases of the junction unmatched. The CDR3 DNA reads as TGTGCCAGCAGTCACCCGGGACAGAGGTATGGCTACACCTTC. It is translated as CASSHPGQRYGYTF.

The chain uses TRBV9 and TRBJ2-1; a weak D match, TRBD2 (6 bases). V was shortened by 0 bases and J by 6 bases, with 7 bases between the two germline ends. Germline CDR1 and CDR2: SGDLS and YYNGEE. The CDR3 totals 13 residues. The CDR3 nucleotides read TGTGCCAGCAGCGTAGGACTAGTCAATGAGCAGTTCTTC. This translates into CASSVGLVNEQFF.

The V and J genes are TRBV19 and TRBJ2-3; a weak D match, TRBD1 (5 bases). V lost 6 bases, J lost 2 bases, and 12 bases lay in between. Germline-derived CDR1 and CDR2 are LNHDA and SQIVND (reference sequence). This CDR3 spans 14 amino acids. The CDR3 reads CASSRAGPTDTQYF. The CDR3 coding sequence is TGTGCCAGTAGCAGGGCAGGCCCCACAGATACGCAGTATTTT.

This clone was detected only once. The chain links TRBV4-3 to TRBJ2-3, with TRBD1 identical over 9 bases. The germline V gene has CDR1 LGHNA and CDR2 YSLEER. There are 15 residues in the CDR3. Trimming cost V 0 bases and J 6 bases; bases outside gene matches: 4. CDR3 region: CASSQDGTGWDTQYF. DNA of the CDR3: TGCGCCAGCAGCCAAGACGGGACAGGGTGGGATACGCAGTATTTT.